The 11 T cell receptor beta chains presented below share a single source sample, sequenced in a study of cytomegalovirus exposure and HLA in healthy donors. The primer mix had 60 Vbeta and 13 Jbeta primers. Sequencing used immunoSEQ multiplex PCR; TCRdb keeps in-frame clones, though not all of them. The sample consists of some 130,000 clones, roughly 79% of them appearing once. What was sequenced was PBMCs. Receptor source: a man between 18 and 29 years old in good health and CMV-seronegative.

This clone was detected only once. The chain joins TRBV11-2 to TRBJ1-1, with D hard to call. This CDR3 comprises 15 residues. The V gene's germline CDR1 is SGHAT and CDR2 FQNNGV. Trimming cost V 5 bases and J 6 bases, with 19 bases left between them. In DNA, the CDR3 is TGTGCCAGCAGCGACTCCTCATGGAGGTTGGCTGAAGCTTTCTTT. Amino acid sequence: CASSDSSWRLAEAFF.

The chain carries TRBV21-1 and TRBJ2-7; whether TRBD2, the table's D call, matches the DNA was not checked. TRBV21-1 is marked as a pseudogene. The CDR3 loop spans 15 amino acids. DNA of the CDR3: TGTGCCAGCAGCAAAGGGGCGGGGGGGAGGTACGAGCAGTACTTC. It is translated as CASSKGAGGRYEQYF.

The chain joins TRBV28 to TRBJ1-2, with 7 bases aligning to TRBD1. V trimming: 2 bases; J trimming: 0 bases; junction bases outside the gene matches: 6. The germline CDR1 and CDR2 sequences are MDHEN and SYDVKM. There are 16 residues in the CDR3. CDR3 DNA: TGTGCCAGCAGTTTACCAGGGGGGATGACTAACTATGGCTACACCTTC. Translation gives CASSLPGGMTNYGYTF.

This clone was seen more than once but under ten times. The V gene is TRBV7-9, the J gene TRBJ1-6; D call uncertain. This CDR3 contains 13 residues. From germline, CDR1 is SEHNR and CDR2 FQNEAQ (reference sequence). V was clipped by 4 bases and J by 9 bases, with 10 bases between them. CDR3 in DNA: TGTGCCAGCAGCTCCCCCCAGATTTCACCCCTCCACTTT. Protein: CASSSPQISPLHF.

V gene TRBV2 combines with J gene TRBJ1-3; 7 bases line up with TRBD1. Trimming at V came to 4 bases and at J to 1 base, leaving 4 bases not matched to a gene. The CDR3 sequence is 15 residues long. CDR1 SNHLY and CDR2 FYNNEI come from the germline V gene. This CDR3 reads CASSGTGISGNTIYF. DNA for the CDR3: TGTGCCAGCAGTGGGACAGGTATATCTGGAAACACCATATATTTT.

The chain carries TRBV10-3 and TRBJ2-3; maybe TRBD2 (5 bases). The CDR3 sequence is 12 residues long. Germline assignment: CDR1 ENHRY and CDR2 SYGVKD. Trimming removed 6 bases at V and 3 bases at J, with 7 bases between. The CDR3 reads CAIRGRTDTQYF. CDR3 nucleotide sequence: TGTGCCATCAGGGGGAGAACAGATACGCAGTATTTT.

The chain has TRBV11-2 and TRBJ1-1; a possible D gene is TRBD1 (5 bases). V lost 2 bases and J lost 3, with 10 bases in between. Germline CDR1 reads SGHAT; CDR2 reads FQNNGV. The CDR3 extends over 14 amino acids. The CDR3 DNA follows: TGTGCCAGCAGCTTAACAGGAACAGACACTGAAGCTTTCTTT. Translating it yields CASSLTGTDTEAFF.

V is TRBV7-9 and J is TRBJ2-2; D is possibly TRBD1 (6 bases). Trimming removed 4 bases at V and 4 bases at J, with 13 bases between. The CDR3 extends over 15 amino acids. CDR1 SEHNR and CDR2 FQNEAQ come from the germline V gene (reference sequence). The CDR3 is CASSSWDTSTGELFF. The CDR3 DNA reads as TGTGCCAGCAGCTCTTGGGACACGAGCACCGGGGAGCTGTTTTTT. Full variable domain (rest looked up from reference TRBV7-9 and TRBJ2-2): DTGVSQNPRHKITKRGQNVTFRCDPISEHNRLYWYRQTLGQGPEFLTYFQNEAQLEKSRLLSDRFSAERPKGSFSTLEIQRTEQGDSAMYLCASSSWDTSTGELFFGEGSRLTVL.

In its sample, this clone was seen once. The J gene is TRBJ2-7, the V gene TRBV15, with D perhaps TRBD1 (5 bases). V was trimmed by 4 bases and J by 0 bases, leaving 13 bases between them. The germline V gene encodes CDR1 LNHNV and CDR2 YYDKDF (reference sequence). The CDR3 spans 15 residues. The CDR3 spells CATSTQTVGSYEQYF. The CDR3 DNA follows: TGTGCCACCAGCACTCAGACAGTCGGCTCCTACGAGCAGTACTTC.

As DNA, the CDR3 is TGTGCCAGCAGTCGGGACAGGGGAGCATACAATGAGCAGTTCTTC. Its protein is CASSRDRGAYNEQFF. The chain combines TRBV27 with TRBJ2-1, with 10 bases matching TRBD1. The length of the CDR3 is 15 residues. Trimming removed 5 bases from V and 4 bases from J; junction bases left unmatched: 5. From germline, CDR1 is MNHEY and CDR2 SMNVEV (reference sequence).

V and J are TRBV4-2 and TRBJ1-5; 9 bases align to TRBD1. This CDR3 has 16 amino acids. The V and J ends lost 0 bases and 3 bases, in that order; junction bases with no gene match: 3. CDR1 and CDR2 (germline): LGHNA, YNFKEQ. CDR3 coding DNA: TGTGCCAGCAGCCAAGAGCGGGACAGGGCCAATCAGCCCCAGCATTTT. Its protein product is CASSQERDRANQPQHF.